The 22 T cell receptor beta chains in this list originate from one sample, sequenced in a study of T-cell reconstitution after alpha-beta-depleted transplantation in children. TCRbeta library construction was performed incorporating unique molecular identifiers. From the PCR reads, TCRdb called clonotypes with MiXCR, one entry per CDR3 protein. The sample includes a few hundred thousand distinct CDR3 sequences, around 10% of them seen just once. The sequenced sample was peripheral blood, obtained 180 days after TCRalphabeta/CD19-depleted stem cell transplant. These receptor sequences come from a male patient aged 2-10 years who had a stem cell transplant for chronic granulomatous disease, so the T cells may come from the graft donor.

Many counts were recorded for this clonotype. The rearrangement links TRBV4-3 to TRBJ2-1, with 7 bases matching TRBD1. This CDR3 comprises 15 residues. After removal of 3 bases from V and 7 bases from J, the junction contained 9 bases not matched to a gene. Per germline, CDR1 LGHNA and CDR2 YSLEER. In DNA, the CDR3 is TGCGCCAGCAGCCAGGAAGACAGGGATGGGAATGAGCAGTTCTTC. The encoded protein is CASSQEDRDGNEQFF.

Comment on this clonotype: A single base separates this from a much larger clone, so it may be a read error. The chain is built from TRBV10-3 and TRBJ2-3; 7 nucleotides agree with TRBD1. In germline, CDR1 is ENHRY, CDR2 SYGVKD. CDR3 length: 15 residues. The CDR3, as DNA: TGTGCCAGCATACAGGGGTTGGGGCGGACAGATACGCAGTCTTTT. This translates into CASIQGLGRTDTQSF.

This clonotype was counted only a few times. The chain combines TRBV5-4 with TRBJ2-5; 11 nucleotides line up with TRBD2. CDR3 length equals 15 residues. V was clipped by 2 bases and J by 5 bases; unmatched bases: 5. Germline lookup yields CDR1 SGHNT and CDR2 YYREEE (reference sequence). The CDR3 region is CASSFTSGSRETQYF. CDR3 bases: TGTGCCAGCAGCTTCACTAGCGGGAGTCGGGAGACCCAGTACTTC.

Many counts were recorded for this clonotype. The chain links TRBV29-1 to TRBJ2-5; 15 bases fit TRBD2. The germline gives CDR1 SQVTM, CDR2 ANQGSEA. This CDR3 contains 18 residues. The ends lost 6 bases at V and 5 bases at J; junction bases unmatched: 16. The CDR3 nucleotides are TGCAGCGTCCTTAGGGGACTAGCGGGAGGAGGTTTCGCGGAGACCCAGTACTTC. Translation gives CSVLRGLAGGGFAETQYF.

This clonotype was found many times. The V and J genes are TRBV27 and TRBJ2-7; 8 nucleotides align to TRBD1. V was clipped by 4 bases and J by 11 bases; unmatched bases: 4. Germline V gene lookup returns CDR1 MNHEY and CDR2 SMNVEV (reference sequence). There are 11 residues in the CDR3. CDR3 protein: CASSSSTGEYF. CDR3 DNA sequence: TGTGCCAGCAGTTCATCGACAGGGGAGTACTTC.

Ten or more counts support this clonotype. The chain combines TRBV18 with TRBJ2-2, with 7 bases matching TRBD2. In germline, CDR1 is KGHSH, CDR2 LQKENI. CDR3 size: 16 residues. V dropped 4 bases and J dropped 4; count of bases not matched to a gene: 9. CDR3 amino acids: CASSHSGTTFTGELFF. CDR3 nucleotide sequence: TGTGCCAGCTCACACTCCGGGACTACCTTCACCGGGGAGCTGTTTTTT.

Many counts were recorded for this clonotype. The rearrangement joins TRBV5-1 to TRBJ2-5; 7 positions agree with TRBD1. The CDR3 is made up of 15 amino acids. Germline V gene lookup returns CDR1 SGHRS and CDR2 YFSETQ. J was trimmed by 4 bases and V by 1 base; bases with no gene match: 7. The CDR3 coding sequence is TGCGCCAGCAGCTTGTTACAGGGGCTAAGAGAGACCCAGTACTTC. Its translation: CASSLLQGLRETQYF.

This clonotype was observed many times. The chain has TRBV20-1 and TRBJ2-5, with no clear D. Trimming shortened V by 6 bases and J by 0 bases, and 20 bases separated the two germline ends. The length of the CDR3 is 16 residues. Germline assignment: CDR1 DFQATT and CDR2 SNEGSKA (reference sequence). CDR3 nucleotide sequence: TGCAGTGCATGGAGTAAAACTACACAGTACCAAGAGACCCAGTACTTC. Its translation: CSAWSKTTQYQETQYF.

This clonotype showed up many times. V and J are TRBV11-1 and TRBJ2-1, with TRBD2 identical over 8 bases. The CDR3 totals 18 residues. Trimming at V came to 4 bases and at J to 2 bases, leaving 13 bases not matched to a gene. Per germline, CDR1 SGHAT and CDR2 FQDESV (reference sequence). The CDR3 loop reads CASSSRLERERAYNEQFF. CDR3 coding DNA: TGTGCCAGCAGCTCGCGGCTCGAGCGGGAGAGGGCCTACAATGAGCAGTTCTTC.

The chain links TRBV5-1 to TRBJ2-7; 9 positions match TRBD1. After removal of 7 bases from V and 2 bases from J, the junction contained 16 bases not matched to a gene. The CDR3 loop spans 17 amino acids. Germline assignment: CDR1 SGHRS and CDR2 YFSETQ. Here the CDR3 DNA reads TGCGCCAGCCGACACGGCCGGGACAGGGTCAGTCCCTACGAGCAGTACTTC. Translation: CASRHGRDRVSPYEQYF.

The chain carries TRBV5-4 and TRBJ2-1; D gene unclear. V lost 2 bases and J lost 12, with 15 bases in between. The germline V gene has CDR1 SGHNT and CDR2 YYREEE (reference sequence). The CDR3 totals 13 residues. CDR3 protein: CASSFPLEERQFF. In DNA form, the CDR3 reads TGTGCCAGCAGCTTCCCGCTTGAGGAGCGGCAGTTCTTC.

This clonotype has at least ten counts. The chain joins TRBV12-3 or TRBV12-4 to TRBJ2-3; TRBD1 agrees at 9 bases. The CDR3 is 17 amino acids. The ends lost 5 bases at V and 1 base at J; junction bases unmatched: 10. For the CDR3, the DNA is TGTGCCAGCAGTGACAACCGGGACAGGGAAGGCACAGATACGCAGTATTTT. This translates into CASSDNRDREGTDTQYF.

This clonotype was detected ten times or more. This rearrangement joins TRBV12-3 or TRBV12-4 to TRBJ2-2; TRBD1 matches at 8 bases. The junction had 3 bases not matched to a gene; V was cut back by 2 bases and J by 4 bases. The CDR3 loop spans 15 amino acids. The CDR3 sequence: CASSLPGQVTGELFF. The CDR3 coding sequence is TGTGCCAGCAGTTTACCGGGACAGGTCACCGGGGAGCTGTTTTTT.

To note about this clonotype: A junction end diverges from the germline sequence, so it may reflect a read error. J is TRBJ2-3 and V is TRBV3-1; D is unresolved. CDR3 size: 13 residues. The V gene's germline CDR1 is LGHDT and CDR2 YNNKEL (reference sequence). The DNA of the CDR3 is TGTGCCATCAGCCAAGTTTTCGCAGATACGCAGTATTTT. It codes for CAISQVFADTQYF.

The sample holds many counts of this clonotype. The chain combines TRBV7-9 with TRBJ2-3; 8 bases fit TRBD1. Germline V lookup: CDR1 SEHNR, CDR2 FQNEAQ (reference sequence). This CDR3 region has 13 residues. The V gene end was trimmed by 6 bases and the J gene end by 3 bases; junction bases not matched to a gene: 2. The CDR3 DNA reads TGTGCCAGCAGTCAGGGGGCAACAGATACGCAGTATTTT. This translates into CASSQGATDTQYF.

Turning to this clonotype: This may come from a read error, since a much larger clone is one base off. V is TRBV7-3 and J is TRBJ1-1; D uncertain. The CDR3 extends over 13 amino acids. Germline CDR1 and CDR2: SGHTA and FQGTGA. The ends were cut back, 9 bases at V and 1 base at J, with 12 bases in the middle. CDR3 in DNA: TGTGCCAGGAGCCTAGACGGGAACACTGAAGCTTTCTTT. Protein: CARSLDGNTEAFF.

This chain links TRBV4-2 with TRBJ2-1; D not certain. Germline V lookup: CDR1 LGHNA, CDR2 YNFKEQ. The CDR3 consists of 13 residues. V lost 4 bases to trimming and J lost 7 bases, with 11 bases between them. CDR3 in amino acids: CASSRFSENEQFF. CDR3 in DNA: TGTGCCAGCAGCCGGTTCAGTGAAAATGAGCAGTTCTTC.

With respect to this clonotype: A much larger clone lies one base from this, so it may be a read error. This chain connects TRBV2 to TRBJ2-5, with D perhaps TRBD1 or TRBD2 (6 bases each). The CDR3 totals 15 residues. V gave up 3 bases and J gave up 7 bases, with 18 bases separating them. Germline CDR1 reads SNHLY; CDR2 reads FYNNEI. DNA of the CDR3: TGTGCCAGCAGTGATGATGGGGGCTGGGGAGGGACCCAGTACTTC. Its translation: CASSDDGGWGGTQYF.

This clonotype was recorded at least ten times. The CDR3 nucleotides read TGTGCCAGCAGACAGGGGGCTGGAGCAGATACGCAGTATTTT. It specifies CASRQGAGADTQYF. V is TRBV2 and J is TRBJ2-3; 9 nucleotides agree with TRBD1. This CDR3 has 14 amino acids. Germline lookup yields CDR1 SNHLY and CDR2 FYNNEI. With 6 bases clipped from V and 4 bases from J, the junction kept 5 bases outside the gene matches.

This clonotype has ten or more counts. This rearrangement joins TRBV27 to TRBJ2-7, with a tentative D call TRBD1 (6 bases). Germline V gene sequence: CDR1 MNHEY, CDR2 SMNVEV (reference sequence). V was shortened by 6 bases and J by 5 bases, with 17 bases between the two germline ends. This CDR3 spans 14 amino acids. The CDR3 sequence: CASSGYRDPHEQYF. Written as DNA, the CDR3 is TGTGCCAGCAGCGGATACAGGGACCCCCACGAGCAGTACTTC.

This clonotype appeared many times. The rearrangement uses TRBV11-1 and TRBJ2-1; 9 bases are shared with TRBD2. CDR3 size: 16 residues. Germline loops: CDR1 SGHAT, CDR2 FQDESV (reference sequence). Trimming took 1 base from V and 6 from J; bases not matched to a gene: 7. CDR3 protein: CASSLVSAGGGNEQFF. CDR3 in DNA: TGTGCCAGCAGCTTAGTTTCAGCGGGAGGAGGCAATGAGCAGTTCTTC.

This clonotype was recorded many times. The gene calls are TRBV20-1 and TRBJ2-7; D could derive from TRBD1 or TRBD2 (5 bases each). Germline assignment: CDR1 DFQATT and CDR2 SNEGSKA (reference sequence). The CDR3 length is 14 residues. The V end lost 0 bases, the J end lost 0 bases, and 9 bases lay between the germline ends. This CDR3 is CSARDGASSYEQYF. In DNA, the CDR3 is TGCAGTGCTAGAGACGGGGCGAGCTCCTACGAGCAGTACTTC.